A single count supports the clone carrying this T cell receptor (beta chain). Mismatch with germline at one junction end may stem from a read error. This sample is drawn from a study of CD8+CD57+ T cells in acquired aplastic anemia. Study context: Sorting CD4+ and CD8+ cells gave DNA averaging roughly 3.5 ug.

Sequenced patients had shown CD8+CD57+ cell expansion by flow cytometry. Template material for TCR beta VDJ and CDR3 profiling consisted of genomic DNA. MiXCR was run by TCRdb on the reads, yielding one entry per CDR3 protein. Among 130,000 or so distinct CDR3 sequences, under 60% were seen once, and the ten largest hold roughly 28%. In germline, CDR1 is SEHNR, CDR2 FQNEAQ (reference sequence). CDR3 size: 13 residues. This receptor was identified in a human donor with aplastic anemia. Sequences were obtained from sorted CD4+, CD8+, or CD8+CD57+ T cells (not recorded which) from PBMCs. V usage is TRBV7-9 and J usage is TRBJ1-1, with unresolved D. As DNA, the CDR3 is TGTGCTAGCAGCTCTGGGAGGAACACTGAAGCTTTCTTT. This encodes CASSSGRNTEAFF.